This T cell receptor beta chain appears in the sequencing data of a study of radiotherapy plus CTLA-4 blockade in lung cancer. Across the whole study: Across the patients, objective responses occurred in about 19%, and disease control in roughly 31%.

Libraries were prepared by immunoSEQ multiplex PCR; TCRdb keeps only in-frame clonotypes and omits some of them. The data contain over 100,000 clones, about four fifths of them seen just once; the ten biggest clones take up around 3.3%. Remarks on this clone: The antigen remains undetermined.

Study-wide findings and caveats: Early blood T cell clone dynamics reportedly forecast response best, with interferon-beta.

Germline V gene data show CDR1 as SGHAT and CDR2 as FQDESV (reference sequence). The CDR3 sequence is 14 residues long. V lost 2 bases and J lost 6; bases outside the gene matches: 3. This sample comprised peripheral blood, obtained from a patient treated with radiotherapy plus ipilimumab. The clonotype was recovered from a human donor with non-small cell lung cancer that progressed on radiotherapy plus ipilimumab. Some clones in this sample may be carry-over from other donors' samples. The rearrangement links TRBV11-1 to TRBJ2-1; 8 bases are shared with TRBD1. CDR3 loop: CASSLQGASNEQFF. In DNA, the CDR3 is TGTGCCAGCAGCTTACAGGGGGCATCCAATGAGCAGTTCTTC. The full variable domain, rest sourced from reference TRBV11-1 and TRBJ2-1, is EAEVAQSPRYKITEKSQAVAFWCDPISGHATLYWYRQILGQGPELLVQFQDESVVDDSQLPKDRFSAERLKGVDSTLKIQPAELGDSAMYLCASSLQGASNEQFFGPGTRLTVL.